This T cell receptor beta chain is drawn from a study of T cell changes during pregnancy in multiple sclerosis. Only in-frame clones appear in the TCRdb table, and some are missing; sequencing was by immunoSEQ multiplex PCR. The sample has around 130,000 clones, around 93% seen once; the top ten hold 6% to 7%. Germline assignment: CDR1 LNHNV and CDR2 YYDKDF (reference sequence). CDR3 length equals 14 residues. Trimming took 5 bases from V and 4 from J, leaving 14 bases between them. The receptor comes from a female donor with multiple sclerosis, enrolled in a pregnancy study. The chain links TRBV15 to TRBJ1-2; the D is unclear. The source was peripheral blood, collected before pregnancy. CDR3 amino acids: CATSGRLLTYGYTF. The CDR3 region has the DNA TGTGCCACCAGCGGCCGCCTGTTAACCTATGGCTACACCTTC.